Sequencing of this T cell receptor beta chain was carried out in a study of blood T cell repertoires in COVID-19. V shed 2 bases, J shed 8 bases, and the junction held 5 bases outside the gene matches. The germline CDR1 and CDR2 sequences are LNHDA and SQIVND (reference sequence). This CDR3 is built from 14 residues. In the original processing: By means of reference gene primer amplification, nucleated cell counts were estimated. The protocol was immunoSEQ multiplex PCR, while the TCRdb copy is restricted to in-frame clones and leaves out a portion. V and J calls and clone size are given by that table; D and trimming were obtained from the DNA. The table shows 150,000 to 200,000 clones, with roughly 82% occurring only once.

The V gene is TRBV19, the J gene TRBJ1-4; 7 bases are shared with TRBD1. The source is a woman in her 70s with acute or convalescent COVID-19. The material sequenced was peripheral blood. The CDR3 here is CASSISRGREKLFF. CDR3 bases: TGTGCCAGTAGTATAAGTAGGGGGCGCGAAAAACTGTTTTTT. Full variable domain (missing parts from reference TRBV19 and TRBJ1-4): DGGITQSPKYLFRKEGQNVTLSCEQNLNHDAMYWYRQDPGQGLRLIYYSQIVNDFQKGDIAEGYSVSREKKESFPLTVTSAQKNPTAFYLCASSISRGREKLFFGSGTQLSVL.